The 32 T cell receptor beta chains below were found in one sample sequenced in a study of blood T cell repertoires in COVID-19. Here immunoSEQ multiplex PCR was the method, and the copy in TCRdb shows in-frame clones only, minus some. This sample has about 42,000 clones, with about nine tenths found just once. Sequenced input: peripheral blood. The source of these receptors is a human donor in a cohort sampled during active COVID-19.

This chain connects TRBV25-1 to TRBJ1-3; maybe TRBD1 (6 bases). Trimming removed 6 bases from V and 2 bases from J, with 8 bases in between. Germline V lookup: CDR1 MGHDK, CDR2 SYGVNS. This CDR3 has 13 residues. This CDR3 reads CASSRGTGNTIYF. DNA of the CDR3: TGTGCCAGCAGCAGGGGTACTGGAAACACCATATATTTT.

The J gene is TRBJ1-6, the V gene TRBV23-1, with 8 nucleotides matching TRBD1. TRBV23-1 is identified as an open reading frame with a role that is uncertain. V was pared by 5 bases and J by 4 bases, with 4 bases of the junction left unmatched. The CDR3 sequence is 15 residues long. CDR3 loop: CASSRQGQYNSPLHF. The DNA of the CDR3 is TGCGCCAGCAGTAGACAGGGGCAATATAATTCACCCCTCCACTTT.

This rearrangement joins TRBV6-5 to TRBJ1-1; TRBD1 agrees at 7 bases. This CDR3 has 15 amino acids. Looked up from germline, CDR1 is MNHEY and CDR2 is SVGAGI. Losses at the gene ends were 6 bases for V and 2 bases for J; bases not matched to a gene: 9. DNA for the CDR3: TGTGCCAGCAGGTCGGGACAGCTCGGAAACACTGAAGCTTTCTTT. This translates into CASRSGQLGNTEAFF.

V gene TRBV27 combines with J gene TRBJ1-1; D is unresolved. CDR1 and CDR2 (germline): MNHEY, SMNVEV (reference sequence). The germline V and J ends were trimmed by 3 bases and 3 bases, with 8 bases remaining between them. The CDR3 length is 13 residues. The CDR3 here is CASSFSVYTEAFF. CDR3 in DNA: TGTGCCAGCAGTTTTTCTGTTTACACTGAAGCTTTCTTT.

V gene TRBV6-2 or TRBV6-3 combines with J gene TRBJ1-2; TRBD1 matches 8 bases. Germline CDR1 and CDR2: MNHEY and SVGEGT. The V and J ends lost 4 bases and 7 bases, in that order; junction bases with no gene match: 14. This CDR3 has 16 amino acids. CDR3 DNA: TGTGCCAGCAGTTTGCTTCTGACAGGGGAAGGCGCTGGCTACACCTTC. Its translation: CASSLLLTGEGAGYTF.

Only one count was recorded for this clone. A junction boundary mismatches the germline segment, possibly from a read error. This chain links TRBV7-7 with TRBJ2-5; TRBD2 aligns across 11 bases. Per the germline V gene, CDR1 is SSHAT and CDR2 is FNYEAQ (reference sequence). The length of the CDR3 is 19 residues. The CDR3 spells CASSPRGGSGGALQETQYF. The CDR3 nucleotides read TGTGCTAGCAGCCCAAGAGGTGGTAGCGGGGGGGCATTACAAGAGACCCAGTACTTC.

The sample holds one count of this clone. The genes are TRBV5-6 and TRBJ2-7, with a tentative D call TRBD1 (6 bases). The germline V gene encodes CDR1 SGHDT and CDR2 YYEEEE. The CDR3 loop spans 15 amino acids. Trimming took off 0 bases at V and 2 bases at J, with 12 bases between the two ends. The CDR3 bases are TGTGCCAGCAGCTTGGTTCAGGGGACCCCCTACGAGCAGTACTTC. Protein product: CASSLVQGTPYEQYF. Full variable domain (outside the CDR3, taken from reference TRBV5-6 and TRBJ2-7): DAGVTQSPTHLIKTRGQQVTLRCSPKSGHDTVSWYQQALGQGPQFIFQYYEEEERQRGNFPDRFSGHQFPNYSSELNVNALLLGDSALYLCASSLVQGTPYEQYFGPGTRLTVT.

The V gene is TRBV6-5, the J gene TRBJ2-7, with 10 bases fitting TRBD1. In germline, CDR1 is MNHEY, CDR2 SVGAGI. This CDR3 contains 14 residues. The junction had 6 bases not matched to a gene; V was cut back by 4 bases and J by 6 bases. CDR3 DNA: TGTGCCAGCAGTTCCCGGACAGGGGGAGGCGAGCAGTACTTC. It yields the protein CASSSRTGGGEQYF.

The rearrangement joins TRBV6-2 or TRBV6-3 to TRBJ2-6; D gene uncertain. The CDR3 length is 15 residues. V dropped 4 bases and J dropped 0 bases, with 7 bases sitting between them. Germline V CDR1 and CDR2: MNHEY, SVGEGT. The CDR3 nucleotides are TGTGCCAGCAGTTCCTTTAGCTCTGGGGCCAACGTCCTGACTTTC. Translating gives CASSSFSSGANVLTF.

The chain combines TRBV27 with TRBJ1-5; 7 bases fit TRBD1. CDR1 and CDR2 (germline): MNHEY, SMNVEV (reference sequence). The CDR3 runs to 16 residues. The V and J ends lost 1 base and 4 bases, in that order; junction bases with no gene match: 7. The CDR3 loop is CASSLFPDRANQPQHF. CDR3 in DNA: TGTGCCAGCAGTTTATTTCCTGACAGGGCAAATCAGCCCCAGCATTTT.

A note on this clone: Other DNA sequences in this sample translate to the same CDR3. The chain combines TRBV7-6 with TRBJ1-2, with 7 bases matching TRBD1. This CDR3 contains 12 residues. V dropped 2 bases and J dropped 6; count of bases not matched to a gene: 0. Germline CDR1 and CDR2: SGHVS and FNYEAQ. The CDR3 DNA reads as TGTGCCAGCAGCTTAACAGGGGATGGCTACACCTTC. Protein sequence: CASSLTGDGYTF.

The rearrangement links TRBV7-9 to TRBJ1-1; 8 nucleotides match TRBD1. The ends lost 4 bases at V and 3 bases at J; junction bases unmatched: 1. The germline gives CDR1 SEHNR, CDR2 FQNEAQ (reference sequence). The CDR3 contains 13 residues. The chain's CDR3 is CASSSQGDTEAFF. The CDR3 nucleotides are TGTGCCAGCAGCTCACAGGGGGACACTGAAGCTTTCTTT.

This CDR3 reads CASSLGQGGPEAFF. In DNA form, the CDR3 reads TGTGCCAGTAGTTTGGGACAGGGGGGCCCTGAAGCTTTCTTT. The chain employs TRBV19 and TRBJ1-1; 11 bases agree with TRBD1. Germline CDR1 LNHDA, CDR2 SQIVND (reference sequence). The CDR3 is made up of 14 amino acids. J gave up 6 bases and V 5 bases, and 5 bases lay outside the gene matches.

The V call is TRBV3-1 (or the pseudogene TRBV3-2), the J call TRBJ2-3; 8 positions match TRBD1. The CDR3 runs to 15 residues. J gave up 5 bases and V 3 bases, and 7 bases lay outside the gene matches. Looked up from germline, CDR1 is LGHDT and CDR2 is YNNKEL (reference sequence). The CDR3 sequence: CASSHPDRGGDTQYF. The CDR3, as DNA: TGTGCCAGCAGCCACCCCGACAGGGGCGGAGATACGCAGTATTTT.

The rearrangement joins TRBV7-9 to TRBJ1-1; 9 nucleotides match TRBD1. The CDR3 spans 15 residues. Germline values: CDR1 SEHNR, CDR2 FQNEAQ (reference sequence). With 3 bases clipped from V and 0 bases from J, the junction kept 2 bases outside the gene matches. The CDR3 coding sequence is TGTGCCAGCAGCTTCGGGACAGGGTTGAACACTGAAGCTTTCTTT. Protein: CASSFGTGLNTEAFF. Based on the CDR3 plus reference TRBV7-9 and TRBJ1-1, the full variable domain is DTGVSQNPRHKITKRGQNVTFRCDPISEHNRLYWYRQTLGQGPEFLTYFQNEAQLEKSRLLSDRFSAERPKGSFSTLEIQRTEQGDSAMYLCASSFGTGLNTEAFFGQGTRLTVV.

V usage is TRBV9 and J usage is TRBJ1-2; 7 bases fit TRBD1. V lost 4 bases to trimming and J lost 0 bases; unmatched junction nucleotides: 6. The CDR3 is 15 residues long. CDR1 is SGDLS and CDR2 is YYNGEE in the germline V gene. CDR3 protein: CASSKKRGPNYGYTF. The DNA for the CDR3 is TGTGCCAGCAGCAAAAAAAGGGGGCCTAACTATGGCTACACCTTC.

The CDR3 sequence: CASSATGDEKLFF. The DNA for the CDR3 is TGCGCCAGCAGTGCGACAGGGGATGAAAAACTGTTTTTT. The rearrangement links TRBV4-1 to TRBJ1-4; 8 positions match TRBD1. The germline V gene encodes CDR1 MGHRA and CDR2 YSYEKL. After removal of 6 bases from V and 6 bases from J, the junction contained 3 bases not matched to a gene. The CDR3 contains 13 residues.

The chain carries TRBV21-1 and TRBJ1-2. TRBV21-1 is designated a pseudogene. The CDR3 sequence is 15 residues long. CDR3 region: CASSQREGWRCGYTF. The CDR3 DNA reads TGTGCCAGCAGCCAAAGGGAGGGTTGGCGCTGTGGCTACACCTTC.

CDR3 in amino acids: CASSTIGTGVPYEQYF. The CDR3, as DNA: TGTGCCAGCAGCACGATCGGGACAGGGGTCCCCTACGAGCAGTACTTC. This chain joins TRBV11-2 and TRBJ2-7; 10 bases match TRBD1. Germline CDR1 SGHAT, CDR2 FQNNGV. The V and J ends lost 5 bases and 2 bases, in that order; junction bases with no gene match: 9. The CDR3 contains 16 residues.

The CDR3 sequence: CASSPTQHTDTIYF. DNA of the CDR3: TGTGCCAGCAGCCCGACACAGCATACGGACACCATATATTTT. The chain employs TRBV7-2 and TRBJ1-3; D not resolved. This CDR3 spans 14 amino acids. Per germline, CDR1 SGHTA and CDR2 FQGNSA. V was pared by 5 bases and J by 8 bases, with 16 bases between. Filled out from reference TRBV7-2 and TRBJ1-3, the complete variable domain reads GAGVSQSPSNKVTEKGKDVELRCDPISGHTALYWYRQSLGQGLEFLIYFQGNSAPDKSGLPSDRFSAERTGGSVSTLTIQRTQQEDSAVYLCASSPTQHTDTIYFGEGSWLTVV.

The V and J genes are TRBV4-2 and TRBJ2-6, with 11 bases matching TRBD1. CDR3 length: 20 residues. The ends lost 4 bases at V and 3 bases at J; junction bases unmatched: 14. Germline V gives CDR1 LGHNA, CDR2 YNFKEQ. CDR3 sequence reads: CASSPSQAGTGGYGANVLTF. The CDR3 DNA follows: TGTGCCAGCAGCCCTTCGCAGGCCGGGACAGGGGGATATGGGGCCAACGTCCTGACTTTC.

This clone was recorded only once. This chain uses TRBV27 with TRBJ2-1; 14 bases are a match to TRBD2. The CDR3 covers 17 residues. The germline gives CDR1 MNHEY, CDR2 SMNVEV (reference sequence). Germline trimming cut 4 bases from V and 7 bases from J; bases unmatched to any gene: 9. The CDR3 spells CASSSPTSGGAGNEQFF. As DNA, the CDR3 is TGTGCCAGCAGTTCACCGACTAGCGGGGGGGCAGGGAATGAGCAGTTCTTC.

The chain joins TRBV6-2 or TRBV6-3 to TRBJ2-7, with D perhaps TRBD1 (6 bases). Germline CDR1 MNHEY, CDR2 SVGEGT. The CDR3 totals 23 residues. V was clipped by 6 bases and J by 4 bases, with 43 bases between them. The DNA of the CDR3 is TGTGCCAGCAGCCCCGGGTTGCTCGGCTCACAATTTGGACAGACGGAACCCCCTTACGAGCAGTACTTC. Amino acids: CASSPGLLGSQFGQTEPPYEQYF.

This clone was recorded once. The rearrangement joins TRBV2 to TRBJ2-1; D perhaps matches TRBD2 (6 bases). CDR3 length equals 14 residues. CDR1 is SNHLY and CDR2 is FYNNEI in the germline V gene. Between the trimmed V and J ends, which lost 8 bases and 0 bases, there was a span of 11 bases. In nucleotides, the CDR3 is TGTGCCAGCGGTAGGGAGGACTCCTACAATGAGCAGTTCTTC. As protein: CASGREDSYNEQFF.

The chain uses TRBV5-1 and TRBJ2-7; TRBD2 aligns across 10 bases. With V trimmed by 2 bases and J by 1 base, 3 bases remained unmatched. Looked up from germline, CDR1 is SGHRS and CDR2 is YFSETQ. The CDR3 contains 15 residues. CDR3 in amino acids: CASSFGLAVSYEQYF. DNA of the CDR3: TGCGCCAGCAGCTTTGGACTAGCGGTATCCTACGAGCAGTACTTC.

The chain recombines TRBV19 with TRBJ1-2; D uncertain. Trimming took off 3 bases at V and 0 bases at J, with 14 bases between the two ends. Looked up from germline, CDR1 is LNHDA and CDR2 is SQIVND (reference sequence). CDR3 length: 16 residues. The CDR3 coding sequence is TGTGCCAGTAGTATCCCGGGTCCACCTTCTAACTATGGCTACACCTTC. It yields the protein CASSIPGPPSNYGYTF. Variable domain in full (rest from reference TRBV19 and TRBJ1-2): DGGITQSPKYLFRKEGQNVTLSCEQNLNHDAMYWYRQDPGQGLRLIYYSQIVNDFQKGDIAEGYSVSREKKESFPLTVTSAQKNPTAFYLCASSIPGPPSNYGYTFGSGTRLTVV.

The J gene is TRBJ2-7, the V gene TRBV7-2; D is undetermined. CDR1 and CDR2 from the germline V gene are SGHTA and FQGNSA. The CDR3 covers 13 residues. V shed 4 bases and J shed 2 bases, with 9 bases lying between them. CDR3 residues: CASSYQVAYEQYF. The CDR3 nucleotides read TGTGCCAGCAGCTACCAGGTAGCCTACGAGCAGTACTTC.

In its sample, this clone was seen once. The J gene is TRBJ1-2, the V gene TRBV29-1; D unresolved. This CDR3 contains 12 residues. Germline CDR1 SQVTM, CDR2 ANQGSEA. The ends were cut back, 7 bases at V and 0 bases at J, with 9 bases in the middle. The CDR3 reads CSGSGSNYGYTF. The CDR3 nucleotides read TGCAGCGGCAGCGGGTCTAACTATGGCTACACCTTC.

This chain connects TRBV3-1 (or the pseudogene TRBV3-2) to TRBJ1-6, with TRBD1 identical over 7 bases. J was trimmed by 6 bases and V by 6 bases; bases with no gene match: 8. This CDR3 has 15 residues. Germline lookup yields CDR1 LGHDT and CDR2 YNNKEL (reference sequence). For the CDR3, the DNA is TGTGCCAGCAGACCTAGACAGGGTGGTAATTCACCCCTCCACTTT. Protein: CASRPRQGGNSPLHF.

The rearrangement joins TRBV6-5 to TRBJ1-2; 8 bases map to TRBD1. The CDR3 spans 12 residues. CDR1 is MNHEY, CDR2 SVGAGI, per germline. V lost 7 bases, J lost 6 bases, and 4 bases stayed unmatched. The CDR3 DNA follows: TGTGCCAGCACCCAACAGGGGGATGGCTACACCTTC. Its translation: CASTQQGDGYTF.

The chain combines TRBV5-6 with TRBJ2-5, with TRBD2 matching over 8 bases. Trimming took 2 bases from V and 5 from J; bases not matched to a gene: 5. This CDR3 is 14 amino acids long. CDR1 and CDR2 (germline): SGHDT, YYEEEE. CDR3 nucleotides: TGTGCCAGCAGCTTTGCGGGAGGAGGGGAGACCCAGTACTTC. Its protein is CASSFAGGGETQYF.

The chain is built from TRBV27 and TRBJ1-3; D uncertain. The length of the CDR3 is 15 residues. Deletions cut 6 bases from V and 0 bases from J, with 12 bases between. Germline V gene lookup returns CDR1 MNHEY and CDR2 SMNVEV (reference sequence). The chain's CDR3 is CASRSRVNSGNTIYF. Here the CDR3 DNA reads TGTGCCAGCAGAAGCCGGGTGAACTCTGGAAACACCATATATTTT.